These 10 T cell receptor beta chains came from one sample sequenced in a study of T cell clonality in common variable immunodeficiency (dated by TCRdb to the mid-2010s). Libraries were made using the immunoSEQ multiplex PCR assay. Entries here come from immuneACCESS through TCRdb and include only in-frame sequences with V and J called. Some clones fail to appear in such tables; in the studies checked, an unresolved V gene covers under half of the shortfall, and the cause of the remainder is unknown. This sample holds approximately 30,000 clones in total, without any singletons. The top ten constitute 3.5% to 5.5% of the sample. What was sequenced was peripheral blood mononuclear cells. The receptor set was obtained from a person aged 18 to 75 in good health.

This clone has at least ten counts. The CDR3 spells CASSITARQPQHF. The CDR3 bases that were read are TGTGCCAGTAGTATAACTGCCCGTCAGCCC. The chain has TRBV19 and TRBJ1-5; D is undetermined. The CDR3 end falls 3 residues outside the read, so it is completed with the germline J gene. V gave up 2 bases and J gave up 6 bases, with 8 bases separating them. CDR1 is LNHDA, CDR2 SQIVND, per germline (reference sequence). The length of the CDR3 is 13 residues.

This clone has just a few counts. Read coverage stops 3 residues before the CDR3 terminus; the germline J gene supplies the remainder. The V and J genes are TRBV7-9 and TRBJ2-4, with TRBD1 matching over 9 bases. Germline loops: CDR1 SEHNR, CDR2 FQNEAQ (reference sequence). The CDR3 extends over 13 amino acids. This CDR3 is CASSRDRVAGQYF. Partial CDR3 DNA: TGTGCCAGCAGCCGGGACAGGGTGGCGGGT. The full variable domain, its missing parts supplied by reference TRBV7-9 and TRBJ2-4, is DTGVSQNPRHKITKRGQNVTFRCDPISEHNRLYWYRQTLGQGPEFLTYFQNEAQLEKSRLLSDRFSAERPKGSFSTLEIQRTEQGDSAMYLCASSRDRVAGQYFGAGTRLSVL.

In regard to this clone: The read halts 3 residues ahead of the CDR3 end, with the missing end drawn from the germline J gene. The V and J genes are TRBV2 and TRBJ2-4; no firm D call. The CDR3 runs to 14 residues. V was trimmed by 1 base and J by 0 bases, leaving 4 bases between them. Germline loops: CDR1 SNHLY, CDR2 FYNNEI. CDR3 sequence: CASSEVLAKNIQYF. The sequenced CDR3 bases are TGTGCCAGCAGTGAAGTCCTAGCCAAAAACATT.

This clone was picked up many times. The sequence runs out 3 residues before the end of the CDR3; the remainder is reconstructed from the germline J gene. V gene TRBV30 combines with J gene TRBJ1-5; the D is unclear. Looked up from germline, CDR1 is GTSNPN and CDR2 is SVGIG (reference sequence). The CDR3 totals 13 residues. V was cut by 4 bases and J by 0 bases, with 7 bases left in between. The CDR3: CAWTSHSNQPQHF. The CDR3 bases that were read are TGTGCCTGGACTAGTCATAGCAATCAGCCC.

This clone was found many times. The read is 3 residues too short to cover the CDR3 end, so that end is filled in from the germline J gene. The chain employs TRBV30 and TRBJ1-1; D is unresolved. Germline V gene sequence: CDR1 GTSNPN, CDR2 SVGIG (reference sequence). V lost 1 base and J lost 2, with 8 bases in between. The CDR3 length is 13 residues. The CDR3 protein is CAWSAGGNTEAFF. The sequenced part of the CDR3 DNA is TGTGCCTGGAGTGCAGGAGGTAACACTGAA.

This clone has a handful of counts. The CDR3 sequence: CASSEQGGGGLGGYTF. The covered CDR3 bases are TGTGCCAGCAGTGAACAGGGGGGTGGAGGTTTGGGAGGC. The V and J genes are TRBV2 and TRBJ1-2; 7 bases agree with TRBD1. The read comes to an end 3 residues before the CDR3 does, leaving the germline J gene to fill in the end. CDR1 and CDR2 from the germline V gene are SNHLY and FYNNEI. This CDR3 has 16 amino acids.

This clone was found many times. Partial CDR3 DNA: TGTGCCAGCAGCCAAGATCGTCGGGGGGCTGGCGGCTATGGC. This gives the protein CASSQDRRGAGGYG. The full CDR3 is CASSQDRRGAGGYGYTF. V is TRBV3-1 (or the pseudogene TRBV3-2) and J is TRBJ1-2; a weak D match, TRBD1 (6 bases). The sequence runs out 3 residues before the end of the CDR3; the remainder is reconstructed from the germline J gene. Germline-derived CDR1 and CDR2 are LGHDT and YNNKEL (reference sequence). This CDR3 has 17 residues. Trimming left V 0 bases short and J 4 bases short, with 18 bases between.

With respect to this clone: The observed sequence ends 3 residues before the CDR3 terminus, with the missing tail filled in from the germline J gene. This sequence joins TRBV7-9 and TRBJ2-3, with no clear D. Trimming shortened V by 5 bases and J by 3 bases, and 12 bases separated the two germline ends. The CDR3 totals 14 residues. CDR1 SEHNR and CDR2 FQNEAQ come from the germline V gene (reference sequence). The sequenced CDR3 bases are TGTGCCAGCAGCCTAGGCTGGGCTACAGATACG. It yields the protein CASSLGWATDT. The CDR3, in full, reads CASSLGWATDTQYF. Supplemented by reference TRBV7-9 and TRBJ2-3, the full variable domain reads DTGVSQNPRHKITKRGQNVTFRCDPISEHNRLYWYRQTLGQGPEFLTYFQNEAQLEKSRLLSDRFSAERPKGSFSTLEIQRTEQGDSAMYLCASSLGWATDTQYFGPGTRLTVL.

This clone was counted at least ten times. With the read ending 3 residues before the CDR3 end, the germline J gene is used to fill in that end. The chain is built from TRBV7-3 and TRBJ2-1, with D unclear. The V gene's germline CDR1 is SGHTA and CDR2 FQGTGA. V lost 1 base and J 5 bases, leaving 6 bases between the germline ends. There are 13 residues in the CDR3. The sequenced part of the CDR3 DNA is TGTGCCAGCAGCTTAAAGCAGGACAATGAG. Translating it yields CASSLKQDNE. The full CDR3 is CASSLKQDNEQFF.

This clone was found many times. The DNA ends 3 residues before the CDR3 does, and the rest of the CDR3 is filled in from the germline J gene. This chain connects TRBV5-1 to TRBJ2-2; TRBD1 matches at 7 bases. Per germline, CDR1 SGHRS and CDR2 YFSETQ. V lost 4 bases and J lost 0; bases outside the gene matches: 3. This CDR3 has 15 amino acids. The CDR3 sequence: CASSPGTANTGELFF. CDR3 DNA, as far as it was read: TGCGCCAGCAGCCCCGGGACAGCGAACACCGGGGAG.